Listed below are T cell receptor beta chains from one sample, sequenced in a study of cytomegalovirus exposure and HLA in healthy donors. Data came from immunoSEQ multiplex PCR; TCRdb stores just in-frame clones and leaves some out. The table lists about 150,000 clones, roughly 92% of them singletons, with about 0.64% in the top ten. The material sequenced was PBMCs. Receptors originate from a man aged 18 to 35 in good health and CMV-seronegative. The CDR3 runs from the conserved cysteine through the conserved F or W. Each record gives: V gene, CDR3 protein.

TRBV6-5	CASRIGTSGGETQYF
TRBV18	CASSPNPPYGYTF
TRBV6-1	CASSEYFREDQPQHF
TRBV4-1	CASSQVRDRPETQYF
TRBV28	CASSRGTGGNSPLHF
TRBV9	CASSVGGGAYNEQFF
TRBV2	CAIPTGNTEAFF
TRBV29-1	CSGSVTYNEQFF
TRBV5-6	CASSLYSGILYEQFF
TRBV11-2	CASSLDRYEQYF
TRBV5-1	CASSFGDPGTDTQYF
TRBV5-3	CARSLASLEAFF
TRBV2	CASSSGQGAGTEAFF
TRBV9	CASSVGGREQYF
TRBV14	CASSQDHSTPPTSSTDTQYF
TRBV6-5	CASSRGYGYTF
TRBV7-2	CASSPGQGAMNTEAFF
TRBV9	CASSVESRPPGGSYNEQFF
TRBV7-8	CASSSLAGGLEETQYF
TRBV9	CASSVGERGFMSEAFF
TRBV7-9	CASSLEAGSSQFF
TRBV7-9	CASSSGLAGAQETQYF
TRBV4-1	CASSQDGTVLYGYTF
TRBV7-9	CASSADRGASEKLFF
TRBV6-5	CASSFTTGDTEAFF
TRBV5-6	CASSFQGYEQYF
TRBV10-1	CASSVLAGDTQYF
TRBV10-1	CASSTGSSGNTIYF
TRBV2	CASSVGVTGIYGYTF
TRBV29-1	CSVVATSGPGDTQYF
TRBV11-2	CASSLSQALVGSTEAFF
TRBV19	CASSPGASNQPQHF
TRBV6-1	CASSEGTASGEKLFF
TRBV4-3	CASSQEGAGQETQYF
TRBV20-1	CSARRLDIQYF
TRBV5-1	CASSSAGAGTDTQYF
TRBV28	CASSYGQISGNTIYF
TRBV2	CAEASDRTVF
TRBV4-1	CASSQGWTENEKLFF